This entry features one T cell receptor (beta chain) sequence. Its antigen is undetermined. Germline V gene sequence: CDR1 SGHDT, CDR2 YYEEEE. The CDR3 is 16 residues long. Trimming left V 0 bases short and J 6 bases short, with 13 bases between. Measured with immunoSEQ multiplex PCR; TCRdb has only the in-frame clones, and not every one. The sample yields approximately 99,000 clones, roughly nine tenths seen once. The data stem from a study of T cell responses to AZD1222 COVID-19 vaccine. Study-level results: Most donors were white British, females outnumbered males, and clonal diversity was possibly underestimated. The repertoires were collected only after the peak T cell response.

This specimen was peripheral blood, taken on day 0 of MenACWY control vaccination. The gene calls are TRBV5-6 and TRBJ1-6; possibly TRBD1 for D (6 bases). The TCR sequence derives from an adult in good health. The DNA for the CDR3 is TGTGCCAGCAGCTTGGTGGGGGGCGCGGGTAATTCACCCCTCCACTTT. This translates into CASSLVGGAGNSPLHF.